The entry that follows covers one TCR beta chain sequence. Extracted from the samples, RNA was reverse transcribed into cDNA to serve as the sequencing template. Clones were read by immunoSEQ multiplex PCR, and TCRdb kept only the in-frame ones, dropping some. The sample includes over 70,000 clones, around 61% of them seen just once. CDR1 is LGHNA and CDR2 is YSLEER in the germline V gene. The CDR3 is made up of 16 amino acids. V shed 1 base and J 2 bases; nucleotides not matched to a gene: 4. This sample was included in a study of CD8+ T cells in alopecia areata. Treatment specified: oral pan-JAK inhibitor, 5-10 mg twice daily.

The material was CD8+ T cells sorted from blood, obtained at week 24, from a patient treated with tofacitinib. The sequence derives from a human donor with alopecia areata. This chain joins TRBV4-3 and TRBJ2-3, with 9 nucleotides matching TRBD1. CDR3 nucleotides: TGCGCCAGCAGCCAAGGGACAGGGGACCCCACAGATACGCAGTATTTT. Translation gives CASSQGTGDPTDTQYF.